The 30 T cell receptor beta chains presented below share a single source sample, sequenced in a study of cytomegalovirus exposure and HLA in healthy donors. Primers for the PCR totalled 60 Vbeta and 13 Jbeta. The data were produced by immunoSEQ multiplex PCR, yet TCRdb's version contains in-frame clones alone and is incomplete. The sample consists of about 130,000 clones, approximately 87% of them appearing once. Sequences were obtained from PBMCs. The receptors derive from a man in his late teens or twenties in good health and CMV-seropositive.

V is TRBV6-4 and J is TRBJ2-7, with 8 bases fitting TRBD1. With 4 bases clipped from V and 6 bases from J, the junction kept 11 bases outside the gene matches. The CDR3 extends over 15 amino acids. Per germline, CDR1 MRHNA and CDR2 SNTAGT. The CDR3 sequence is CASSGPTGGQREQYF. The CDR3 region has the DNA TGTGCCAGCAGTGGGCCTACAGGGGGTCAGCGCGAGCAGTACTTC.

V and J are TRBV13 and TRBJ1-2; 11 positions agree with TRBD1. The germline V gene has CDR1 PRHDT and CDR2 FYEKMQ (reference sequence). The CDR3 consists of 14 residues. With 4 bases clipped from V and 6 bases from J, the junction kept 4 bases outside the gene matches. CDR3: CASSSGQGADGYTF. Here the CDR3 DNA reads TGTGCCAGCAGCTCTGGACAGGGGGCCGATGGCTACACCTTC.

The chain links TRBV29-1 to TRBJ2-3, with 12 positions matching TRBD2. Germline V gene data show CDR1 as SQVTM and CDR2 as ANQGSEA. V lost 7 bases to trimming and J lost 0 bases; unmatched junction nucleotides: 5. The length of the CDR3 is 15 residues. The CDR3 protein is CSGVLAGGSTDTQYF. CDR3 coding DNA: TGCAGCGGCGTACTAGCGGGGGGTAGCACAGATACGCAGTATTTT.

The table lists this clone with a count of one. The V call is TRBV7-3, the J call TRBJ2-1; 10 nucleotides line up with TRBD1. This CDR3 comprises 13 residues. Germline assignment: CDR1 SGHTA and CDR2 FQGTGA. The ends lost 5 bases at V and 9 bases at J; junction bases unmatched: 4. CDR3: CASSMTGGSEQFF. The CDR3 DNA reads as TGTGCCAGCAGCATGACAGGGGGCAGTGAGCAGTTCTTC.

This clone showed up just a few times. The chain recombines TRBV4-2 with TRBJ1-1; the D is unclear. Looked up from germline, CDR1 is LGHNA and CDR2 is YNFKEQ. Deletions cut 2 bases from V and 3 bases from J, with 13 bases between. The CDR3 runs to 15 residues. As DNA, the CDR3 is TGTGCCAGCAGCCAAAATACAGCCCTTTACACTGAAGCTTTCTTT. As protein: CASSQNTALYTEAFF.

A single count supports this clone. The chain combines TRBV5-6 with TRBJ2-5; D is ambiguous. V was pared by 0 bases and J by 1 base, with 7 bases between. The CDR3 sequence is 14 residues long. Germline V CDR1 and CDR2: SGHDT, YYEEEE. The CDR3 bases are TGTGCCAGCAGCTTGGAGACATTCCAAGAGACCCAGTACTTC. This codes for CASSLETFQETQYF.

Here the CDR3 reads CATEDIYGYTF. The CDR3 region has the DNA TGTGCCACTGAGGACATCTATGGCTACACCTTC. The rearrangement links TRBV10-3 to TRBJ1-2; weak D call: TRBD1 (5 bases). V was trimmed by 10 bases and J by 4 bases, leaving 10 bases between them. This CDR3 region has 11 residues. CDR1 and CDR2 from the germline V gene are ENHRY and SYGVKD.

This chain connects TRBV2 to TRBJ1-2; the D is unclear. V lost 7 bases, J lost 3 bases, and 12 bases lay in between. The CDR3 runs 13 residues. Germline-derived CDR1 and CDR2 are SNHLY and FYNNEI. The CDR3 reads CASTRTLDYGYTF. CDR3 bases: TGTGCCAGCACGAGAACCCTTGACTATGGCTACACCTTC.

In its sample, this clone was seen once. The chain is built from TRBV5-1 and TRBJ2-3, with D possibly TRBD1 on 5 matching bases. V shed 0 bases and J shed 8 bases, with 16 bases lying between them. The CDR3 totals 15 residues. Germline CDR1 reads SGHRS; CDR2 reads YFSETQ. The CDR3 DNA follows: TGCGCCAGCAGCTTGGCCCGGCTTGGGGCAGGTACGCAGTATTTT. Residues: CASSLARLGAGTQYF.

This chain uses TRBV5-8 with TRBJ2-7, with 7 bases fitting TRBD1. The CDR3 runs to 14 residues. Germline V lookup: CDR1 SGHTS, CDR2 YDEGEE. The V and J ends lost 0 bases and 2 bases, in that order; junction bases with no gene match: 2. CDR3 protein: CASSLGDSTYEQYF. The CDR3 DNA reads TGTGCCAGCAGCTTGGGGGACAGTACCTACGAGCAGTACTTC.

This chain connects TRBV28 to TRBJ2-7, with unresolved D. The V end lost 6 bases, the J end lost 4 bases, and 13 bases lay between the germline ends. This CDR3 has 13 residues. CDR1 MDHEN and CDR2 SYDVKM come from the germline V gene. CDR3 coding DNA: TGTGCCAGCAGAGCCGAACGGGTTTACGAGCAGTACTTC. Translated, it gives CASRAERVYEQYF.

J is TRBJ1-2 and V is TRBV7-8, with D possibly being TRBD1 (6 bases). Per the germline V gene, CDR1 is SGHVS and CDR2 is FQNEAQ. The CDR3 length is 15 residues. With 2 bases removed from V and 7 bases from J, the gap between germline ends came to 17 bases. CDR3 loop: CASSLLAQGDGGYTF. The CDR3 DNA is TGTGCCAGCAGCTTATTGGCACAGGGCGACGGTGGCTACACCTTC. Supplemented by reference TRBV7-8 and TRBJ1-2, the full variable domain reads GAGVSQSPRYKVAKRGQDVALRCDPISGHVSLFWYQQALGQGPEFLTYFQNEAQLDKSGLPSDRFFAERPEGSVSTLKIQRTQQEDSAVYLCASSLLAQGDGGYTFGSGTRLTVV.

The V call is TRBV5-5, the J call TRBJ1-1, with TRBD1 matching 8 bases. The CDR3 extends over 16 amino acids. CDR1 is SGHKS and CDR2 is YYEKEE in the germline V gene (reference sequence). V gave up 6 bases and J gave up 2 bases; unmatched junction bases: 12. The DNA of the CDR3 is TGTGCCAGCATCACCGACAGGGGAATTTCAAACACTGAAGCTTTCTTT. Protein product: CASITDRGISNTEAFF. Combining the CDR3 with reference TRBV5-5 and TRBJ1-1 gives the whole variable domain DAGVTQSPTHLIKTRGQQVTLRCSPISGHKSVSWYQQVLGQGPQFIFQYYEKEERGRGNFPDRFSARQFPNYSSELNVNALLLGDSALYLCASITDRGISNTEAFFGQGTRLTVV.

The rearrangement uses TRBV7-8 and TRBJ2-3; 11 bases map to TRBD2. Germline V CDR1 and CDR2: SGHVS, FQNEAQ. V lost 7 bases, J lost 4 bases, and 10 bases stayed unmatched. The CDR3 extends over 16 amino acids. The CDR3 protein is CASTLGTSGGADTQYF. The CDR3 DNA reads TGTGCCAGCACCCTGGGAACTAGCGGGGGCGCAGATACGCAGTATTTT.

CDR3 bases: TGTGCCAGCAGCGAGGACGGAGGTAATCAGCCCCAGCATTTT. It encodes CASSEDGGNQPQHF. The chain is built from TRBV11-2 and TRBJ1-5; D ambiguous. This CDR3 comprises 14 residues. Germline lookup yields CDR1 SGHAT and CDR2 FQNNGV. V was cut by 5 bases and J by 4 bases, with 12 bases left in between.

The DNA of the CDR3 is TGTGCCAGTATGGGACAAGTGAACACTGAAGCTTTCTTT. Amino acids: CASMGQVNTEAFF. This chain connects TRBV21-1 to TRBJ1-1; the table names TRBD1, a call not compared with the DNA. TRBV21-1 is a listed pseudogene. CDR3 length: 13 amino acids.

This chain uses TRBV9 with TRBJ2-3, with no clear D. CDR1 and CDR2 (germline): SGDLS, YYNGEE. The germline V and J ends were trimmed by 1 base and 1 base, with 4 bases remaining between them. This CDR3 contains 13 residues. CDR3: CASSVSGTDTQYF. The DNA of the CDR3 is TGTGCCAGCAGCGTAAGCGGCACAGATACGCAGTATTTT.

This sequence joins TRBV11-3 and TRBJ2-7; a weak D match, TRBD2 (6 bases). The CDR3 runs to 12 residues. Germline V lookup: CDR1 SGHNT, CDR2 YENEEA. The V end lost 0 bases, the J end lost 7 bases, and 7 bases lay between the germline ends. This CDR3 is CASSLDRGEQYF. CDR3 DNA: TGTGCCAGCAGCTTAGATCGGGGGGAGCAGTACTTC.

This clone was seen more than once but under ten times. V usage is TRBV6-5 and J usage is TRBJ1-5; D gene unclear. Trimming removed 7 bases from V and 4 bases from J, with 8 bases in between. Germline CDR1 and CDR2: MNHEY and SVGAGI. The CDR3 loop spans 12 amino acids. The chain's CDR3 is CASKSGNQPQHF. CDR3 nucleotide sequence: TGTGCCAGCAAGTCGGGAAATCAGCCCCAGCATTTT.

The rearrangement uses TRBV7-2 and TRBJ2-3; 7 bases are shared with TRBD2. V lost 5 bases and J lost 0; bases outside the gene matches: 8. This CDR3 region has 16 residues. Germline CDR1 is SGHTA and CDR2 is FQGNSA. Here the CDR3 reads CASSLQSGDSTDTQYF. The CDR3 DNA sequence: TGTGCCAGCAGCCTCCAAAGCGGGGACAGCACAGATACGCAGTATTTT.

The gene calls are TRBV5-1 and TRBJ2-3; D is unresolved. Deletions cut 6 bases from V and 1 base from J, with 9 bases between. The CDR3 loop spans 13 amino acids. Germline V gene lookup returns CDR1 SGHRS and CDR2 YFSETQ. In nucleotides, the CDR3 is TGCGCCAGCACCCACGAGGGCACAGATACGCAGTATTTT. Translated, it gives CASTHEGTDTQYF.

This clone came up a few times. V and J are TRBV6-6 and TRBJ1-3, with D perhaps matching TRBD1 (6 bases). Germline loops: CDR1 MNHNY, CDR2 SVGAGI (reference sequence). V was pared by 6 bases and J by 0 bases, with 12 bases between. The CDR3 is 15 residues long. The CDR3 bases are TGTGCCAGCAGCCCAACAGGGTACTCTGGAAACACCATATATTTT. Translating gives CASSPTGYSGNTIYF.

CDR3 nucleotides: TGTGCCAGCAGCGTACGGGGGGAAGGGAATCAGCCCCAGCATTTT. It translates to CASSVRGEGNQPQHF. The chain employs TRBV11-2 and TRBJ1-5; tentatively, D is TRBD1 (5 bases). V was trimmed by 5 bases and J by 4 bases, leaving 15 bases between them. Per germline, CDR1 SGHAT and CDR2 FQNNGV. This CDR3 has 15 residues.

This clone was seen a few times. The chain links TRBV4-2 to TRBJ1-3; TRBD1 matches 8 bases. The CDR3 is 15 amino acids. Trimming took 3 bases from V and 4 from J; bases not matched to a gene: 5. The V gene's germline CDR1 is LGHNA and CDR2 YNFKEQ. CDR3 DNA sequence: TGTGCCAGCAGCCAGTCGACAGGGGAGGGAAACACCATATATTTT. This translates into CASSQSTGEGNTIYF.

In DNA, the CDR3 is TGTGCCAGTAGCCAGACTGACAGACCTGAAGCTTTCTTT. Translating it yields CASSQTDRPEAFF. V gene TRBV19 combines with J gene TRBJ1-1; D may be TRBD1 (5 bases). Germline V gene sequence: CDR1 LNHDA, CDR2 SQIVND (reference sequence). V was pared by 6 bases and J by 6 bases, with 14 bases between. This CDR3 spans 13 amino acids.

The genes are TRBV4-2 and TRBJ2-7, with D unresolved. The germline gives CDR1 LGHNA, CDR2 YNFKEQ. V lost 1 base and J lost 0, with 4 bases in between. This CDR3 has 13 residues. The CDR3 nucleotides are TGTGCCAGCAGCCAAGTAGCCTCCTACGAGCAGTACTTC. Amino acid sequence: CASSQVASYEQYF.

The CDR3 nucleotides are TGTGCCTGGAGCCGAACCCGGGAAATAGCTTTCTTT. It translates to CAWSRTREIAFF. This sequence joins TRBV30 and TRBJ1-1; no definite D call. The V and J ends lost 3 bases and 10 bases respectively, with 15 bases between them. This CDR3 is 12 amino acids long. Germline V gene lookup returns CDR1 GTSNPN and CDR2 SVGIG (reference sequence).

As DNA, the CDR3 is TGTGCCAGCAGCTCGATAGCGGGGGTGCTTGAGCAGTTCTTC. It codes for CASSSIAGVLEQFF. The gene calls are TRBV5-6 and TRBJ2-1; TRBD2 aligns across 9 bases. Germline V CDR1 and CDR2: SGHDT, YYEEEE. The CDR3 length is 14 residues. J gave up 9 bases and V 3 bases, and 7 bases lay outside the gene matches. The whole variable domain, filled in from reference TRBV5-6 and TRBJ2-1, reads DAGVTQSPTHLIKTRGQQVTLRCSPKSGHDTVSWYQQALGQGPQFIFQYYEEEERQRGNFPDRFSGHQFPNYSSELNVNALLLGDSALYLCASSSIAGVLEQFFGPGTRLTVL.

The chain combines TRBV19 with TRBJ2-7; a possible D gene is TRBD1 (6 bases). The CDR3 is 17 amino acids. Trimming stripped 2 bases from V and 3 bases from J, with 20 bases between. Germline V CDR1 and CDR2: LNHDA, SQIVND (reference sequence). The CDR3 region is CASSIPRLDSENYEQYF. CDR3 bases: TGTGCCAGTAGTATACCTCGCCTGGACAGTGAAAACTACGAGCAGTACTTC.

CDR3 in DNA: TGTGCCACCAGCAGTAGACTTGAGGCCTACGAGCAGTACTTC. Translating gives CATSSRLEAYEQYF. This chain connects TRBV15 to TRBJ2-7; D uncertain. The CDR3 is 14 amino acids. Germline V gives CDR1 LNHNV, CDR2 YYDKDF (reference sequence). Deletions cut 3 bases from V and 2 bases from J, with 11 bases between.